Sequencing of this T cell receptor beta chain was carried out in a study of T-cell reconstitution after alpha-beta-depleted transplantation in children. Unique molecular identifiers were incorporated into the prepared TCRbeta library. TCRdb used MiXCR to reprocess the PCR reads, holding one entry per CDR3 protein. The sample gives roughly 590,000 distinct CDR3 sequences, around 16% of which show up once; 0.85% to 1.3% is in the top ten. The V gene end was trimmed by 4 bases and the J gene end by 1 base; junction bases not matched to a gene: 3. The CDR3 runs 14 residues. CDR1 and CDR2 (germline): SGHRS, YFSETQ. Many counts were recorded for this clonotype.

This sequence joins TRBV5-1 and TRBJ2-5; 8 bases match TRBD1. The sequence derives from a human donor who donated a stem cell graft to a child with acute myeloid leukemia. Sequenced material: PBMCs from the stem cell graft donor, taken from the stem cell graft. The CDR3, as DNA: TGCGCCAGCAGCGATGGGACAGGCCAAGAGACCCAGTACTTC. As protein: CASSDGTGQETQYF.